Below, 21 T cell receptor beta chains from the same sample are listed, as sequenced in a study of glioma-infiltrating T cells after dendritic cell vaccination. The repertoire was sequenced with immunoSEQ multiplex PCR; TCRdb's copy has only in-frame clones and lacks some. The table lists roughly 68,000 clones, approximately 78% of them singletons. Sequencing was performed on blood, taken before dendritic cell vaccination. These receptors all stem from a human donor with glioblastoma.

The chain recombines TRBV2 with TRBJ2-3, with 11 bases that match TRBD2. J gave up 2 bases and V 7 bases, and 5 bases lay outside the gene matches. Germline CDR1 SNHLY, CDR2 FYNNEI. CDR3 size: 15 residues. Here the CDR3 reads CASTLAGAPTDTQYF. The CDR3 coding sequence is TGTGCCAGCACACTAGCGGGGGCTCCCACAGATACGCAGTATTTT.

The sample holds one count of this clone. The chain is built from TRBV6-1 and TRBJ2-5; TRBD1 agrees at 7 bases. From germline, CDR1 is MNHNS and CDR2 SASEGT. The CDR3 runs to 14 residues. The V and J ends lost 4 bases and 6 bases, in that order; junction bases with no gene match: 8. In nucleotides, the CDR3 is TGTGCCAGCAGTGCCGACCCGGGACAGCAGACCCAGTACTTC. Its protein is CASSADPGQQTQYF.

This clone was seen more than once but under ten times. This CDR3 reads CASSLGLTYQETQYF. The CDR3 nucleotides read TGCGCCAGCAGCCTGGGACTGACCTACCAAGAGACCCAGTACTTC. The V and J genes are TRBV5-1 and TRBJ2-5; a weak D match, TRBD2 (6 bases). The V gene's germline CDR1 is SGHRS and CDR2 YFSETQ. The CDR3 spans 15 residues. V lost 4 bases to trimming and J lost 0 bases, with 13 bases between them.

This clone was recorded once. This chain uses TRBV28 with TRBJ2-5; D perhaps matches TRBD1 (5 bases). The germline V and J ends were trimmed by 6 bases and 0 bases, with 14 bases remaining between them. This CDR3 has 15 amino acids. CDR1 is MDHEN, CDR2 SYDVKM, per germline. CDR3 amino acids: CASSRDSWDQETQYF. CDR3 nucleotide sequence: TGTGCCAGCAGCAGAGACAGCTGGGACCAAGAGACCCAGTACTTC.

The genes are TRBV27 and TRBJ1-2; D might be TRBD1 (6 bases). Trimming removed 0 bases at V and 8 bases at J, with 10 bases between. CDR1 MNHEY and CDR2 SMNVEV come from the germline V gene (reference sequence). This CDR3 has 13 amino acids. The CDR3 here is CASSLSGAGGYTF. In nucleotides, the CDR3 is TGTGCCAGCAGTTTATCGGGGGCGGGCGGCTACACCTTC.

J is TRBJ2-7 and V is TRBV11-2; D unclear. This CDR3 contains 14 residues. CDR1 SGHAT and CDR2 FQNNGV come from the germline V gene. V was clipped by 3 bases and J by 2 bases, with 11 bases between them. In nucleotides, the CDR3 is TGTGCCAGCAGCTTGACCACGGGTACCTACGAGCAGTACTTC. It encodes CASSLTTGTYEQYF.

The chain is built from TRBV27 and TRBJ2-5; 8 bases map to TRBD1. The J call is in doubt because the DNA end fits TRBJ2-7 better. The V gene's germline CDR1 is MNHEY and CDR2 SMNVEV (reference sequence). This CDR3 is 15 amino acids long. Here the CDR3 reads CASSLGAGGFLEQYF. The CDR3 nucleotides are TGTGCCAGCAGTTTAGGGGCAGGGGGCTTCCTCGAGCAGTACTTC.

This chain links TRBV5-1 with TRBJ2-5, with TRBD2 matching 13 bases. The CDR3 spans 16 residues. The ends lost 4 bases at V and 4 bases at J; junction bases unmatched: 7. Germline V gene data show CDR1 as SGHRS and CDR2 as YFSETQ. CDR3 amino acids: CASSPGTSGVRETQYF. The CDR3 DNA sequence: TGCGCCAGCAGCCCCGGGACTAGCGGGGTCCGAGAGACCCAGTACTTC.

This clone appeared a few times. The chain recombines TRBV10-1 with TRBJ2-2; TRBD1 aligns across 10 bases. Germline V CDR1 and CDR2: WNHNN, SYGVQD (reference sequence). This CDR3 is 14 amino acids long. V was pared by 7 bases and J by 5 bases, with 4 bases of the junction left unmatched. DNA for the CDR3: TGCGCCAGCAAAGGACAGGGGGATACCGGGGAGCTGTTTTTT. It translates to CASKGQGDTGELFF.

The genes are TRBV5-1 and TRBJ2-3; D is possibly TRBD1 (5 bases). Trimming removed 0 bases at V and 5 bases at J, with 10 bases between. The CDR3 is 14 residues long. CDR1 is SGHRS and CDR2 is YFSETQ in the germline V gene. CDR3 nucleotides: TGCGCCAGCAGCTTGGTCCAGGGTGGAGATACGCAGTATTTT. Translation: CASSLVQGGDTQYF. Combining the CDR3 with reference TRBV5-1 and TRBJ2-3 gives the whole variable domain KAGVTQTPRYLIKTRGQQVTLSCSPISGHRSVSWYQQTPGQGLQFLFEYFSETQRNKGNFPGRFSGRQFSNSRSEMNVSTLELGDSALYLCASSLVQGGDTQYFGPGTRLTVL.

V is TRBV5-1 and J is TRBJ1-2; D is uncertain. This CDR3 has 15 residues. Germline lookup yields CDR1 SGHRS and CDR2 YFSETQ. V was cut by 4 bases and J by 8 bases, with 21 bases left in between. CDR3 loop: CASSLDALISPGYTF. CDR3 DNA: TGCGCCAGCAGCCTTGACGCACTAATATCTCCAGGCTACACCTTC.

The chain employs TRBV6-5 and TRBJ2-2, with TRBD1 as a possible D gene (5 bases). Trimming stripped 6 bases from V and 5 bases from J, with 10 bases between. CDR1 MNHEY and CDR2 SVGAGI come from the germline V gene. The CDR3 length is 13 residues. CDR3 sequence: CASSQPGTGELFF. Here the CDR3 DNA reads TGTGCCAGCAGCCAACCAGGGACCGGGGAGCTGTTTTTT.

This clone showed up just a few times. The DNA of the CDR3 is TGTGCCAGCAGCCCAGGGGTCGCAGGACTAGCGGGGGAAGAGACCCAGTACTTC. Translated, it gives CASSPGVAGLAGEETQYF. The V call is TRBV4-2, the J call TRBJ2-5; 13 nucleotides agree with TRBD2. V lost 4 bases to trimming and J lost 3 bases; unmatched junction nucleotides: 11. Germline-derived CDR1 and CDR2 are LGHNA and YNFKEQ. The CDR3 loop spans 18 amino acids.

V usage is TRBV7-8 and J usage is TRBJ2-2, with TRBD1 as a possible D gene (6 bases). Germline V lookup: CDR1 SGHVS, CDR2 FQNEAQ. The V gene lost 5 bases and the J gene lost 5 bases, with 15 bases spanning the gap. The CDR3 totals 15 residues. The CDR3 region has the DNA TGTGCCAGCAGCCTAACAGGGAAAGGGACCGGGGAGCTGTTTTTT. Residues: CASSLTGKGTGELFF.

The chain combines TRBV7-9 with TRBJ2-1; D gene uncertain. CDR3 length: 14 amino acids. In germline, CDR1 is SEHNR, CDR2 FQNEAQ (reference sequence). V shed 7 bases and J shed 0 bases, with 10 bases lying between them. The CDR3 bases are TGTGCCAGCACCTATGAAAGCTCCTACAATGAGCAGTTCTTC. Protein product: CASTYESSYNEQFF.

J is TRBJ1-1 and V is TRBV5-1; D is unclear. CDR1 SGHRS and CDR2 YFSETQ come from the germline V gene. Trimming removed 5 bases from V and 3 bases from J, with 11 bases in between. The CDR3 runs to 13 residues. The CDR3 region is CASSSQADTEAFF. The CDR3 DNA is TGCGCCAGCAGTTCCCAGGCCGACACTGAAGCTTTCTTT.

This chain joins TRBV5-1 and TRBJ2-5; 9 bases agree with TRBD2. The DNA end is more similar to TRBJ2-7, so the J call may be wrong. Germline V gene lookup returns CDR1 SGHRS and CDR2 YFSETQ. This CDR3 is built from 16 residues. CDR3 DNA sequence: TGCGCCAGCAGCTTGAGCGGGGGGTCCGACTCCTACGAGCAGTACTTC. This codes for CASSLSGGSDSYEQYF.

The chain combines TRBV29-1 with TRBJ1-1; D unclear. The CDR3 contains 9 residues. CDR1 SQVTM and CDR2 ANQGSEA come from the germline V gene. This CDR3 is CPTRGEAFF. The CDR3 DNA reads as TGCCCGACCCGGGGTGAAGCTTTCTTT.

The rearrangement uses TRBV7-2 and TRBJ1-1; 8 nucleotides match TRBD1. V dropped 4 bases and J dropped 7; count of bases not matched to a gene: 11. The germline CDR1 and CDR2 sequences are SGHTA and FQGNSA. The CDR3 runs 15 residues. DNA of the CDR3: TGTGCCAGCAGCTGGTCGACAGGGGATATTGGTGAAGCTTTCTTT. Translation gives CASSWSTGDIGEAFF.

The CDR3 nucleotides read TGCAGCGCTGAGCGGGCCGAATCCTATGGCTACACCTTC. Amino acid sequence: CSAERAESYGYTF. This chain uses TRBV29-1 with TRBJ1-2; D uncertain. CDR1 and CDR2 (germline): SQVTM, ANQGSEA. The CDR3 has 13 residues. Trimming cost V 7 bases and J 4 bases, with 16 bases left between them.

The chain carries TRBV5-4 and TRBJ2-7; 9 nucleotides agree with TRBD2. CDR3 size: 16 residues. CDR1 is SGHNT and CDR2 is YYREEE in the germline V gene (reference sequence). V lost 4 bases and J lost 4; bases outside the gene matches: 12. CDR3 protein: CASSRSLAGNDYEQYF. The CDR3 DNA sequence: TGTGCCAGCAGCCGGTCTCTAGCGGGGAACGATTACGAGCAGTACTTC.